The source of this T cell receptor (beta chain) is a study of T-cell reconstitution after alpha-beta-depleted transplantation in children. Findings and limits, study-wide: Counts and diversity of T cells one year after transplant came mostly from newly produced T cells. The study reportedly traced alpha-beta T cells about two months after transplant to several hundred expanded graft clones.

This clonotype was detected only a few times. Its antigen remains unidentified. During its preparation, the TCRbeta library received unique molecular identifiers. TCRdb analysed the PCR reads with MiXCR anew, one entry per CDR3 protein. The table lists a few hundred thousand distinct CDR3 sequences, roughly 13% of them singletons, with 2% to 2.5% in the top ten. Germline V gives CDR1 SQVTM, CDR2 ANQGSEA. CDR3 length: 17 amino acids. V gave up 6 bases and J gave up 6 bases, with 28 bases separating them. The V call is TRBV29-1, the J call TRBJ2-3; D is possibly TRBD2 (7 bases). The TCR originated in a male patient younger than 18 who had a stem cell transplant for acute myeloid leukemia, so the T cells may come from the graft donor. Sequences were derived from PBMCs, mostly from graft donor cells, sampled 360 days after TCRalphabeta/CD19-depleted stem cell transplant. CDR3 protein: CSVGRGGSLLLLDTQYF. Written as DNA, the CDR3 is TGCAGCGTCGGCAGGGGCGGGAGCCTCCTTTTGCTCGATACGCAGTATTTT.